The 24 T cell receptor beta chains in this list originate from one sample, sequenced in a study of blood T cell repertoires in COVID-19. This table comes from immunoSEQ multiplex PCR, and its TCRdb copy is limited to in-frame clones, with some not included. Here the sample spans 250,000 or so clones, about nine tenths being singletons. The sequencing input was peripheral blood. Receptor source: a woman aged 40 to 49 who had recovered from COVID-19.

The V call is TRBV14, the J call TRBJ1-1, with D perhaps TRBD1 (5 bases). Germline V lookup: CDR1 SGHDN, CDR2 FVKESK. CDR3 size: 13 residues. Trimming left V 4 bases short and J 7 bases short, with 13 bases between. The CDR3: CASSPQAGIEAFF. In nucleotides, the CDR3 is TGTGCCAGCAGCCCTCAGGCAGGGATTGAAGCTTTCTTT.

The rearrangement joins TRBV6-1 to TRBJ1-6; D not resolved. The CDR3 is 13 residues long. The germline V and J ends were trimmed by 1 base and 9 bases, with 7 bases remaining between them. Germline CDR1 and CDR2: MNHNS and SASEGT. The CDR3 reads CASSEGEGSPLHF. Here the CDR3 DNA reads TGTGCCAGCAGTGAAGGGGAGGGTTCACCCCTCCACTTT.

The CDR3 here is CASSLGSSYNEQFF. CDR3 in DNA: TGTGCCAGCAGCTTGGGGAGTTCCTACAATGAGCAGTTCTTC. V gene TRBV5-4 combines with J gene TRBJ2-1; D is ambiguous. The CDR3 consists of 14 residues. Germline CDR1 is SGHNT and CDR2 is YYREEE (reference sequence). Trimming took off 0 bases at V and 1 base at J, with 5 bases between the two ends.

The CDR3 DNA reads TGTGCCAGCAGCTGGGGAGGGGACCGTAGCACAGATACGCAGTATTTT. It encodes CASSWGGDRSTDTQYF. The J gene is TRBJ2-3, the V gene TRBV11-3; 7 bases line up with TRBD2. CDR1 is SGHNT, CDR2 YENEEA, per germline. The CDR3 spans 16 residues. The V gene end was trimmed by 4 bases and the J gene end by 0 bases; junction bases not matched to a gene: 7.

The chain is built from TRBV2 and TRBJ2-3; D perhaps matches TRBD1 (6 bases). Germline CDR1 reads SNHLY; CDR2 reads FYNNEI. This CDR3 region has 12 residues. V lost 6 bases, J lost 7 bases, and 11 bases lay in between. The CDR3 protein is CASSERGNTQYF. In DNA, the CDR3 is TGTGCCAGCAGCGAAAGGGGGAATACGCAGTATTTT.

This clone showed up just once. The chain carries TRBV11-2 and TRBJ2-3; TRBD2 might be the D (7 bases). Germline V CDR1 and CDR2: SGHAT, FQNNGV. The CDR3 extends over 12 amino acids. Trimming pared 5 bases from V and 10 bases from J, leaving 13 bases between. CDR3 DNA: TGTGCCAGCAGCCCCCTGGGGGGGCCGCAGTATTTT. It is translated as CASSPLGGPQYF.

The rearrangement joins TRBV12-5 to TRBJ1-1; D is perhaps TRBD1 (6 bases). With 7 bases removed from V and 11 bases from J, the gap between germline ends came to 23 bases. Germline V gene data show CDR1 as LGHNT and CDR2 as FRNRAP. The length of the CDR3 is 14 residues. The CDR3 DNA sequence: TGTGCTAGTGACTGGGGCCAATGGGGGCAAGGGGCTTTCTTT. Protein: CASDWGQWGQGAFF.

The chain couples TRBV12-3 or TRBV12-4 to TRBJ2-5; maybe TRBD1 (5 bases). Trimming left V 2 bases short and J 7 bases short, with 11 bases between. The CDR3 is made up of 13 amino acids. For the CDR3, the DNA is TGTGCCAGCAGTTTAACCTACACAGGGACCCAGTACTTC. Its protein is CASSLTYTGTQYF.

The V gene is TRBV6-5, the J gene TRBJ2-1; 7 bases are shared with TRBD1. V lost 7 bases to trimming and J lost 0 bases; unmatched junction nucleotides: 6. CDR3 length equals 15 residues. The germline V gene encodes CDR1 MNHEY and CDR2 SVGAGI. The CDR3 spells CASTPHRGSYNEQFF. The CDR3 DNA sequence: TGTGCCAGCACTCCTCACAGGGGCTCCTACAATGAGCAGTTCTTC.

This chain connects TRBV11-2 to TRBJ2-3, with D tentatively TRBD1 (5 bases). Germline V gene lookup returns CDR1 SGHAT and CDR2 FQNNGV. The V gene lost 1 base and the J gene lost 14 bases, with 13 bases spanning the gap. The CDR3 is made up of 12 amino acids. The CDR3 reads CASSLAQGSGYF. The CDR3, as DNA: TGTGCCAGCAGCTTAGCCCAGGGCTCGGGGTATTTT.

The table lists this clone with a few counts. The chain combines TRBV19 with TRBJ1-5, with 9 nucleotides matching TRBD1. The junction had 6 bases not matched to a gene; V was cut back by 3 bases and J by 3 bases. This CDR3 has 16 residues. CDR1 is LNHDA and CDR2 is SQIVND in the germline V gene (reference sequence). The CDR3 loop reads CASSILGQGFNQPQHF. The CDR3 nucleotides read TGTGCCAGTAGTATTTTGGGACAGGGCTTCAATCAGCCCCAGCATTTT.

This clone showed up just a few times. The chain carries TRBV27 and TRBJ1-4, with a tentative D call TRBD1 (6 bases). Looked up from germline, CDR1 is MNHEY and CDR2 is SMNVEV (reference sequence). The ends were cut back, 6 bases at V and 4 bases at J, with 12 bases in the middle. This CDR3 is built from 14 residues. The CDR3 coding sequence is TGTGCCAGCAGCTACAGGGCCAATAATGAAAAACTGTTTTTT. It is translated as CASSYRANNEKLFF.

The chain employs TRBV5-5 and TRBJ2-7; the D gene is possibly TRBD1 (5 bases). From germline, CDR1 is SGHKS and CDR2 YYEKEE (reference sequence). This CDR3 has 14 amino acids. V dropped 6 bases and J dropped 1 base, with 14 bases sitting between them. CDR3 sequence (DNA): TGTGCCAGCACCTCCGAAGGGGAATCCTACGAGCAGTACTTC. Protein product: CASTSEGESYEQYF.

This clone appeared once. The genes are TRBV5-8 and TRBJ2-5; D call uncertain. Trimming stripped 0 bases from V and 5 bases from J, with 2 bases between. Germline values: CDR1 SGHTS, CDR2 YDEGEE. The CDR3 contains 11 residues. This chain's CDR3 is CASSLAETQYF. DNA of the CDR3: TGTGCCAGCAGCTTGGCGGAGACCCAGTACTTC. Full variable domain (remainder filled in from reference TRBV5-8 and TRBJ2-5): EAGVTQSPTHLIKTRGQQATLRCSPISGHTSVYWYQQALGLGLQFLLWYDEGEERNRGNFPPRFSGRQFPNYSSELNVNALELEDSALYLCASSLAETQYFGPGTRLLVL.

The J gene is TRBJ2-1, the V gene TRBV3-1 (or the pseudogene TRBV3-2); D is possibly TRBD1 (7 bases). V was pared by 6 bases and J by 4 bases, with 16 bases between. Looked up from germline, CDR1 is LGHDT and CDR2 is YNNKEL (reference sequence). There are 15 residues in the CDR3. The CDR3 nucleotides read TGTGCCAGCAGGCGGACAGGCGGGGCTTACAATGAGCAGTTCTTC. Encoded protein: CASRRTGGAYNEQFF.

The chain carries TRBV11-2 and TRBJ1-1, with D maybe TRBD1 (5 bases). The CDR3 sequence is 14 residues long. Trimming pared 1 base from V and 1 base from J, leaving 7 bases between. Germline CDR1 SGHAT, CDR2 FQNNGV. This CDR3 is CASSLVGRNTEAFF. In DNA, the CDR3 is TGTGCCAGCAGCTTAGTGGGGCGGAACACTGAAGCTTTCTTT. Full variable domain (rest looked up from reference TRBV11-2 and TRBJ1-1): EAGVAQSPRYKIIEKRQSVAFWCNPISGHATLYWYQQILGQGPKLLIQFQNNGVVDDSQLPKDRFSAERLKGVDSTLKIQPAKLEDSAVYLCASSLVGRNTEAFFGQGTRLTVV.

V and J are TRBV4-3 and TRBJ2-2; maybe TRBD2 (5 bases). This CDR3 has 15 residues. Germline V gives CDR1 LGHNA, CDR2 YSLEER. V was cut by 2 bases and J by 4 bases, with 11 bases left in between. CDR3 bases: TGCGCCAGCAGCCAATACAGCGGCCCCACCGGGGAGCTGTTTTTT. Amino acid sequence: CASSQYSGPTGELFF.

The chain joins TRBV6-6 to TRBJ2-4, with 8 bases matching TRBD2. The CDR3 has 15 amino acids. The germline V gene encodes CDR1 MNHNY and CDR2 SVGAGI (reference sequence). The ends lost 8 bases at V and 9 bases at J; junction bases unmatched: 15. CDR3: CASGDAGLGVGIQYF. The CDR3 bases are TGTGCCAGCGGTGACGCGGGACTAGGAGTGGGCATTCAGTACTTC.

The chain carries TRBV7-2 and TRBJ2-7, with 7 bases aligning to TRBD2. CDR1 and CDR2 (germline): SGHTA, FQGNSA. CDR3 size: 13 residues. Losses at the gene ends were 8 bases for V and 4 bases for J; bases not matched to a gene: 8. The CDR3 loop reads CASGVGGGYEQYF. As DNA, the CDR3 is TGTGCCAGCGGAGTTGGGGGGGGGTACGAGCAGTACTTC.

The chain has TRBV5-1 and TRBJ1-2; unclear D gene. This CDR3 spans 15 amino acids. V lost 4 bases and J lost 8, with 21 bases in between. Germline assignment: CDR1 SGHRS and CDR2 YFSETQ. CDR3 protein: CASSLLGGMSFGYTF. DNA of the CDR3: TGCGCCAGCAGCCTGCTTGGAGGGATGTCCTTCGGCTACACCTTC.

The chain combines TRBV6-5 with TRBJ2-5; 8 nucleotides agree with TRBD1. V was pared by 6 bases and J by 4 bases, with 4 bases of the junction left unmatched. The CDR3 is 13 amino acids. Germline V gives CDR1 MNHEY, CDR2 SVGAGI. DNA for the CDR3: TGTGCCAGCAGGGTAGGGACAGGAGAGACCCAGTACTTC. It specifies CASRVGTGETQYF.

The chain uses TRBV5-4 and TRBJ1-2, with 8 bases that match TRBD1. V lost 4 bases, J lost 8 bases, and 7 bases stayed unmatched. The CDR3 has 13 amino acids. Germline V gene sequence: CDR1 SGHNT, CDR2 YYREEE (reference sequence). The CDR3 sequence: CASSTGQGLGYTF. The CDR3 nucleotides read TGTGCCAGCAGCACTGGACAGGGTTTAGGCTACACCTTC.

The rearrangement joins TRBV7-2 to TRBJ1-1, with 7 bases fitting TRBD1. The germline gives CDR1 SGHTA, CDR2 FQGNSA. V lost 6 bases and J lost 7; bases outside the gene matches: 5. The CDR3 covers 12 residues. CDR3 residues: CASRRQGGEAFF. The CDR3 nucleotides read TGTGCCAGCAGGCGACAGGGCGGTGAAGCTTTCTTT.

A few counts support this clone. The DNA of the CDR3 is TGCGCCAGCAGCCTCCTACAGGGTTTGGATTCACCCCTCCACTTT. Its protein is CASSLLQGLDSPLHF. The chain links TRBV4-3 to TRBJ1-6; D may be TRBD1 (6 bases). Per germline, CDR1 LGHNA and CDR2 YSLEER. The CDR3 loop spans 15 amino acids. With 4 bases removed from V and 8 bases from J, the gap between germline ends came to 15 bases.